In this sample, the clone carrying this T cell receptor beta chain turned up many times. Germline assignment: CDR1 ENHRY and CDR2 SYGVKD. The length of the CDR3 is 14 residues. V lost 4 bases, J lost 6 bases, and 15 bases lay in between. These data are taken from a study of tumor-infiltrating lymphocytes in primary liver carcinoma. cDNA specific to TCR beta was made from 500 ng of total RNA, with a constant-region primer employed for priming. Amplification in three nested multiplex PCR rounds with slightly modified ARM-PCR gave rise to TCR beta libraries. The study ran its first two PCR rounds for roughly 10 cycles each, using TRBV1-TRBV30 forward primers and a C-beta reverse primer. TCRdb itself ran the multiplex PCR reads through MiXCR, one entry per CDR3 protein. The data contain roughly 80,000 distinct CDR3 sequences, about three quarters of them singletons. Both RNA and DNA were isolated together from around 20-30 mg of bulk tissue that had not been sorted.

V is TRBV10-3 and J is TRBJ1-1, with D unclear. The receptor was derived from a middle-aged man with primary liver carcinoma and hepatitis B virus infection. The sequenced material came from liver tumor tissue from sampling region 1. As to subset: tumor region T1, superior pole. CDR3 sequence reads: CAISVTDFSPEAFF. DNA for the CDR3: TGTGCCATCAGTGTCACAGATTTTAGCCCTGAAGCTTTCTTT.